One and the same sample provided the 8 T cell receptor beta chains below, sequenced in a study of blood T cell repertoires in COVID-19. Clones were read by immunoSEQ multiplex PCR, and TCRdb kept only the in-frame ones, dropping some. The top ten clones hold approximately 29% of a sample with around 70,000 clones, 80% to 90% of them seen once. The sample consisted of peripheral blood. The receptors were gathered from a woman older than 75 with active or convalescent COVID-19.

V is TRBV19 and J is TRBJ1-6, with 9 bases identical to TRBD1. CDR3 length: 16 amino acids. Germline V CDR1 and CDR2: LNHDA, SQIVND (reference sequence). Trimming took 6 bases from V and 7 from J; bases not matched to a gene: 10. In nucleotides, the CDR3 is TGTGCCAGTAGAACCGCCGGAGGACAGGGGAATTCACCCCTCCACTTT. Amino acid sequence: CASRTAGGQGNSPLHF.

The chain has TRBV15 and TRBJ1-1; D remains ambiguous. The CDR3 runs to 14 residues. The germline V gene encodes CDR1 LNHNV and CDR2 YYDKDF (reference sequence). V gave up 0 bases and J gave up 3 bases, with 8 bases separating them. Written as DNA, the CDR3 is TGTGCCACCAGCAGAGATGGGAGGGACACTGAAGCTTTCTTT. It codes for CATSRDGRDTEAFF. Filled out from reference TRBV15 and TRBJ1-1, the complete variable domain reads DAMVIQNPRYQVTQFGKPVTLSCSQTLNHNVMYWYQQKSSQAPKLLFHYYDKDFNNEADTPDNFQSRRPNTSFCFLDIRSPGLGDTAMYLCATSRDGRDTEAFFGQGTRLTVV.

The CDR3 is CSVVGQLNTEAFF. CDR3 nucleotides: TGCAGCGTTGTTGGGCAGCTGAACACTGAAGCTTTCTTT. V gene TRBV29-1 combines with J gene TRBJ1-1; D gene ambiguous. The CDR3 is 13 amino acids. Between the trimmed V and J ends, which lost 4 bases and 0 bases, there was a span of 9 bases. Germline V gene data show CDR1 as SQVTM and CDR2 as ANQGSEA.

The chain recombines TRBV18 with TRBJ2-7; tentative D call: TRBD2 (5 bases). Germline-derived CDR1 and CDR2 are KGHSH and LQKENI. Deletions cut 2 bases from V and 5 bases from J, with 19 bases between. The CDR3 is 16 residues long. The CDR3 region has the DNA TGTGCCAGCTCACCAGCTGGACTCACTACCTTCAACGAGCAGTACTTC. Translation: CASSPAGLTTFNEQYF.

The CDR3: CASRGTGTYNEQFF. The CDR3 DNA reads as TGTGCCAGCAGGGGGACAGGAACCTACAATGAGCAGTTCTTC. V is TRBV6-5 and J is TRBJ2-1; TRBD1 aligns across 8 bases. V was pared by 6 bases and J by 2 bases, with 3 bases of the junction left unmatched. Germline V lookup: CDR1 MNHEY, CDR2 SVGAGI. This CDR3 comprises 14 residues.

The V call is TRBV7-9, the J call TRBJ1-3, with TRBD1 matching over 8 bases. Germline V CDR1 and CDR2: SEHNR, FQNEAQ (reference sequence). V was pared by 1 base and J by 1 base, with 6 bases of the junction left unmatched. The length of the CDR3 is 17 residues. As DNA, the CDR3 is TGTGCCAGCAGCTTAGAGATAGGGACAGGATCTGGAAACACCATATATTTT. Translating gives CASSLEIGTGSGNTIYF.

The chain is built from TRBV5-4 and TRBJ1-6; D gene unclear. This CDR3 has 15 amino acids. CDR1 is SGHNT and CDR2 is YYREEE in the germline V gene (reference sequence). Trimming cost V 5 bases and J 6 bases, with 15 bases left between them. This CDR3 is CASSTQLGGNSPLHF. In nucleotides, the CDR3 is TGTGCCAGCAGTACTCAGCTAGGAGGTAATTCACCCCTCCACTTT.

The chain joins TRBV5-4 to TRBJ1-1; D is uncertain. V was trimmed by 0 bases and J by 5 bases, leaving 11 bases between them. Germline V gene data show CDR1 as SGHNT and CDR2 as YYREEE (reference sequence). The CDR3 contains 14 residues. For the CDR3, the DNA is TGTGCCAGCAGCTTGGGTACGGGTGAAACTGAAGCTTTCTTT. Encoded protein: CASSLGTGETEAFF.